Presented here are 20 T cell receptor beta chains from one specimen sequenced in a study of blood T cell repertoires in COVID-19. Method: immunoSEQ multiplex PCR; TCRdb's copy keeps in-frame clones and lacks some. The sample has 250,000 or so clones; roughly 91% are singletons. Specimen: peripheral blood. The receptors were gathered from a man in his thirties or forties with COVID-19, enrolled during active disease.

The chain uses TRBV6-1 and TRBJ1-1; D is possibly TRBD1 (6 bases). CDR3 size: 13 residues. Trimming shortened V by 2 bases and J by 4 bases, and 8 bases separated the two germline ends. Germline CDR1 is MNHNS and CDR2 is SASEGT. CDR3 nucleotides: TGTGCCAGCAGTGAACGGGGGGCCACTGAAGCTTTCTTT. It translates to CASSERGATEAFF.

The chain carries TRBV6-1 and TRBJ1-2, with TRBD1 identical over 9 bases. Germline CDR1 is MNHNS and CDR2 is SASEGT. The trim removed 1 base at V and 2 bases at J, leaving 5 bases unmatched. This CDR3 has 16 amino acids. This chain's CDR3 is CASSEEKGQGNYGYTF. The CDR3 DNA reads as TGTGCCAGCAGTGAAGAGAAGGGACAGGGCAACTATGGCTACACCTTC.

The J gene is TRBJ1-6, the V gene TRBV6-4, with D uncertain. The length of the CDR3 is 13 residues. Looked up from germline, CDR1 is MRHNA and CDR2 is SNTAGT. Deletions cut 4 bases from V and 8 bases from J, with 9 bases between. CDR3 in amino acids: CASSGNTHSPLHF. CDR3 bases: TGTGCCAGCAGTGGTAACACACATTCACCCCTCCACTTT.

The rearrangement links TRBV9 to TRBJ1-6; tentatively, D is TRBD1 (5 bases). The length of the CDR3 is 16 residues. In germline, CDR1 is SGDLS, CDR2 YYNGEE. The V end lost 0 bases, the J end lost 8 bases, and 15 bases lay between the germline ends. Here the CDR3 reads CASSVDPGGLDSPLHF. The DNA of the CDR3 is TGTGCCAGCAGCGTAGACCCCGGGGGACTTGATTCACCCCTCCACTTT.

The chain joins TRBV10-2 to TRBJ1-2, with TRBD1 matching 7 bases. From germline, CDR1 is WSHSY and CDR2 SAAADI. This CDR3 region has 13 residues. V lost 4 bases to trimming and J lost 5 bases; unmatched junction nucleotides: 4. CDR3: CASSGQGDYGYTF. In DNA form, the CDR3 reads TGCGCCAGCAGTGGACAGGGAGATTATGGCTACACCTTC.

This clone occurred once. The V and J genes are TRBV28 and TRBJ1-2; 10 positions match TRBD1. The CDR3 contains 15 residues. V lost 5 bases, J lost 8 bases, and 11 bases stayed unmatched. Germline CDR1 and CDR2: MDHEN and SYDVKM. The CDR3 DNA follows: TGTGCCAGCAGTCCGTCGACAGGGGGCGCGGGGGGCTACACCTTC. Encoded protein: CASSPSTGGAGGYTF.

This clone was detected only once. The V gene is TRBV4-2, the J gene TRBJ1-5; weak D call: TRBD1 (5 bases). This CDR3 has 15 residues. Germline V gene data show CDR1 as LGHNA and CDR2 as YNFKEQ. V lost 0 bases and J 4 bases, leaving 10 bases between the germline ends. CDR3 DNA: TGTGCCAGCAGCCAAGATGAGGAGGGGAATCAGCCCCAGCATTTT. This sequence encodes CASSQDEEGNQPQHF.

CDR3 nucleotides: TGTGCCAGCAGCTTGGACAGTAGCAATCAGCCCCAGCATTTT. Encoded protein: CASSLDSSNQPQHF. The V call is TRBV5-5, the J call TRBJ1-5, with no clear D. Germline lookup yields CDR1 SGHKS and CDR2 YYEKEE (reference sequence). The V end lost 0 bases, the J end lost 0 bases, and 4 bases lay between the germline ends. The CDR3 contains 14 residues.

The chain employs TRBV7-2 and TRBJ1-5; D is undetermined. The CDR3 spans 12 residues. Germline values: CDR1 SGHTA, CDR2 FQGNSA. V was cut by 5 bases and J by 3 bases, with 5 bases left in between. The CDR3 loop reads CASSRDNQPQHF. The CDR3 DNA reads as TGTGCCAGCAGCCGCGACAATCAGCCCCAGCATTTT.

The chain joins TRBV6-5 to TRBJ2-1; 13 bases map to TRBD2. There are 16 residues in the CDR3. Per the germline V gene, CDR1 is MNHEY and CDR2 is SVGAGI. Unmatched junction bases numbered 7, after V lost 3 bases and J lost 8 bases. Here the CDR3 DNA reads TGTGCCAGCAGTTATCTCCGACTAGCGGGGGGCTATGAGCAGTTCTTC. It encodes CASSYLRLAGGYEQFF.

This clone appeared a single time. The chain employs TRBV28 and TRBJ1-6, with TRBD1 as a possible D gene (5 bases). V lost 2 bases, J lost 7 bases, and 12 bases lay in between. Germline CDR1 and CDR2: MDHEN and SYDVKM. The CDR3 contains 15 residues. The CDR3 DNA is TGTGCCAGCAGTTTAGGTAACAGGCAGAATTCACCCCTCCACTTT. Translating it yields CASSLGNRQNSPLHF.

The chain recombines TRBV6-5 with TRBJ2-7, with 8 bases lining up with TRBD1. The length of the CDR3 is 14 residues. Germline CDR1 MNHEY, CDR2 SVGAGI. The trim removed 10 bases at V and 3 bases at J, leaving 11 bases unmatched. The CDR3 region is CAITPGTGRYEQYF. In DNA form, the CDR3 reads TGTGCCATAACCCCCGGGACAGGACGCTACGAGCAGTACTTC.

The chain has TRBV7-9 and TRBJ1-2; maybe TRBD1 (6 bases). Germline V gene data show CDR1 as SEHNR and CDR2 as FQNEAQ (reference sequence). V was clipped by 3 bases and J by 4 bases, with 6 bases between them. This CDR3 comprises 12 residues. CDR3 loop: CASSLDSYGYTF. In nucleotides, the CDR3 is TGTGCCAGCAGCTTGGACAGCTATGGCTACACCTTC.

This sequence joins TRBV2 and TRBJ2-2; D may be TRBD2 (6 bases). V lost 3 bases to trimming and J lost 4 bases, with 9 bases between them. The CDR3 is made up of 14 amino acids. CDR1 and CDR2 (germline): SNHLY, FYNNEI. In DNA form, the CDR3 reads TGTGCCAGCAGTGAGGGACTTTTCACCGGGGAGCTGTTTTTT. It specifies CASSEGLFTGELFF. Combining the CDR3 with reference TRBV2 and TRBJ2-2 gives the whole variable domain EPEVTQTPSHQVTQMGQEVILRCVPISNHLYFYWYRQILGQKVEFLVSFYNNEISEKSEIFDDQFSVERPDGSNFTLKIRSTKLEDSAMYFCASSEGLFTGELFFGEGSRLTVL.

This sequence joins TRBV5-1 and TRBJ1-4; tentatively, D is TRBD1 (5 bases). The V end lost 4 bases, the J end lost 0 bases, and 13 bases lay between the germline ends. Germline V gene sequence: CDR1 SGHRS, CDR2 YFSETQ. The CDR3 totals 16 residues. DNA for the CDR3: TGCGCCAGCAGCCCCCGGGGGGGAGCAACTAATGAAAAACTGTTTTTT. It specifies CASSPRGGATNEKLFF.

The chain uses TRBV3-1 (or the pseudogene TRBV3-2) and TRBJ1-2; D gene ambiguous. Germline CDR1 LGHDT, CDR2 YNNKEL (reference sequence). V lost 2 bases and J lost 7, with 11 bases in between. CDR3 length equals 13 residues. The CDR3 region has the DNA TGTGCCAGCAGCCAAAATCTAGTCGGTGGCTACACCTTC. Its protein is CASSQNLVGGYTF.

The gene calls are TRBV19 and TRBJ2-7; 7 nucleotides align to TRBD1. V was clipped by 10 bases and J by 1 base; unmatched bases: 13. Germline lookup yields CDR1 LNHDA and CDR2 SQIVND (reference sequence). The CDR3 loop spans 15 amino acids. The CDR3 spells CATSNRGERSYEQYF. The CDR3 DNA reads as TGTGCCACTTCAAACAGGGGAGAAAGGTCCTACGAGCAGTACTTC.

V and J are TRBV2 and TRBJ1-1; possible D gene TRBD1, 5 bases. The CDR3 runs 13 residues. Trimming took 3 bases from V and 3 from J, leaving 8 bases between them. Per germline, CDR1 SNHLY and CDR2 FYNNEI. DNA of the CDR3: TGTGCCAGCAGTGACAGGGTGGACACTGAAGCTTTCTTT. It encodes CASSDRVDTEAFF. The variable domain in full, completed from reference TRBV2 and TRBJ1-1, reads EPEVTQTPSHQVTQMGQEVILRCVPISNHLYFYWYRQILGQKVEFLVSFYNNEISEKSEIFDDQFSVERPDGSNFTLKIRSTKLEDSAMYFCASSDRVDTEAFFGQGTRLTVV.

This chain joins TRBV5-1 and TRBJ2-7; TRBD2 matches 12 bases. This CDR3 comprises 14 residues. Germline CDR1 is SGHRS and CDR2 is YFSETQ. V shed 6 bases and J 2 bases; nucleotides not matched to a gene: 3. The CDR3 DNA reads as TGCGCCAGCAACCCTAGCGGGGGGGCCTACGAGCAGTACTTC. Its translation is CASNPSGGAYEQYF.

The CDR3 reads CASSESAGNEKLFF. Here the CDR3 DNA reads TGCGCCAGCAGTGAGTCGGCCGGGAATGAAAAACTGTTTTTT. The chain uses TRBV10-1 and TRBJ1-4; D is ambiguous. V dropped 0 bases and J dropped 5 bases, with 7 bases sitting between them. Germline V gives CDR1 WNHNN, CDR2 SYGVQD (reference sequence). The CDR3 has 14 residues.